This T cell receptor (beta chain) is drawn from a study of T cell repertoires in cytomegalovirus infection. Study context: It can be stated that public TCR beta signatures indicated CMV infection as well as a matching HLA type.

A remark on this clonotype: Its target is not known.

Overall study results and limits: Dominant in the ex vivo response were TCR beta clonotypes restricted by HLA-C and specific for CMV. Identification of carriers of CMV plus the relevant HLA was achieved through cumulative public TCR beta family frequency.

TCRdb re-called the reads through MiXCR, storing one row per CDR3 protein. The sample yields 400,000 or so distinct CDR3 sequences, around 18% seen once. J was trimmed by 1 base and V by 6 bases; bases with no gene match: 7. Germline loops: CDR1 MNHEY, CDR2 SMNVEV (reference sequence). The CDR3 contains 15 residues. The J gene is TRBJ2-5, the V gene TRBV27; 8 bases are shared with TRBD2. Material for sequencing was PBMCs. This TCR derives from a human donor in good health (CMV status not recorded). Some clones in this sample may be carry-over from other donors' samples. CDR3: CASSRLAYPQETQYF. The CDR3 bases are TGTGCCAGCAGCCGACTAGCGTACCCCCAAGAGACCCAGTACTTC.